The T cell receptor (beta chain) described here comes from a study of cytotoxic CD8 clonotypes in ibrutinib-treated CLL. Across the study: Among patients, around 24 responded partially and 2 completely; approximately 15 then stayed remitted and around twelve progressed after median 68 months. General study results and limits: Clonality grew at ibrutinib response; at progression, it decreased back toward baseline.

Worth noting for this clone: Its matching antigen is unknown.

The CDR3 is made up of 15 amino acids. Germline CDR1 MNHEY, CDR2 SMNVEV (reference sequence). V was clipped by 5 bases and J by 8 bases; unmatched bases: 10. TCRdb's table, derived via immunoSEQ multiplex PCR, lists solely in-frame clones and lacks some. The sample includes fewer than 300,000 clones, 65% to 85% of them seen just once. V and J are TRBV27 and TRBJ1-4, with 8 bases fitting TRBD1. This TCR was recovered from a human donor with chronic lymphocytic leukemia. The specimen comprised PBMCs, sampled at disease progression, from a patient treated with ibrutinib. The CDR3 here is CASSDRTGRSEKLFF. The CDR3 DNA follows: TGTGCCAGCAGTGATCGGACAGGGAGGTCGGAAAAACTGTTTTTT.